This TCR beta chain was recorded in a study of beta chain features in type 1 diabetes. Overall study: Age, gender and cell yields were alike across patients and healthy donors.

Study-level findings and limits: These data did not resolve whether HLA type affects TCRB rearrangement. There was a moderate but significant shortening of TCRB CDR3s in all four CD4+ subsets of Type 1 diabetes patients. The study found that naive, central memory and Treg TCRB repertoires appeared more similar in patients than in healthy donors.

This clone occurred a few times. Its specificity is unknown. Of the isolated RNA, all was reverse transcribed, and so the sequenced material was expressed TCRB transcripts. Using immunoSEQ multiplex PCR, the repertoire was profiled, and TCRdb retains in-frame clones only, with some absent. This table has some 120,000 clones, approximately 15% appearing once. The CDR3 covers 11 residues. Trimming removed 3 bases at V and 7 bases at J, with 9 bases between. The germline gives CDR1 DFQATT, CDR2 SNEGSKA (reference sequence). Material for sequencing was central memory CD4+ T cells from blood. This chain joins TRBV20-1 and TRBJ1-2; D is undetermined. The source is a man between 18 and 29 years old with type 1 diabetes. CDR3 in amino acids: CSARGRGGYTF. The CDR3 DNA is TGCAGTGCTAGGGGCCGAGGTGGCTACACCTTC.